Below are 15 T cell receptor beta chains sequenced from a single sample in a study of chemoradiotherapy in HPV16-positive cancers. TCRdb keeps only in-frame clones here, not all; method: immunoSEQ multiplex PCR. The sample holds about 32,000 clones, roughly nine tenths seen once. Sample: blood, taken from a patient who underwent chemoradiotherapy. These receptors were collected from a human donor with HPV-associated anogenital cancer.

In this sample, this clone turned up once. The rearrangement uses TRBV2 and TRBJ2-3; D ambiguous. Germline V CDR1 and CDR2: SNHLY, FYNNEI. The CDR3 covers 16 residues. Trimming cost V 5 bases and J 0 bases, with 15 bases left between them. CDR3 coding DNA: TGTGCCAGCAGTCGTAACTTGGGGTCTAGCACAGATACGCAGTATTTT. It codes for CASSRNLGSSTDTQYF.

The chain uses TRBV9 and TRBJ2-1, with 9 bases matching TRBD2. CDR1 SGDLS and CDR2 YYNGEE come from the germline V gene. The CDR3 length is 17 residues. The ends lost 4 bases at V and 10 bases at J; junction bases unmatched: 18. In DNA, the CDR3 is TGTGCCAGCAGCCCACCCCCCGGGACTAGCCGGAGGGGGGAGCAGTTCTTC. This sequence encodes CASSPPPGTSRRGEQFF. Filled out from reference TRBV9 and TRBJ2-1, the complete variable domain reads DSGVTQTPKHLITATGQRVTLRCSPRSGDLSVYWYQQSLDQGLQFLIQYYNGEERAKGNILERFSAQQFPDLHSELNLSSLELGDSALYFCASSPPPGTSRRGEQFFGPGTRLTVL.

Comments on this clone: The identical CDR3 is also encoded by other nucleotide sequences in the sample. In nucleotides, the CDR3 is TGTGCCAGCAGTGAACTAGCGGGAGGGCAAGAGACCCAGTACTTC. Translated, it gives CASSELAGGQETQYF. This chain uses TRBV6-1 with TRBJ2-5, with TRBD2 matching 12 bases. J was trimmed by 2 bases and V by 2 bases; bases with no gene match: 0. This CDR3 spans 15 amino acids. Germline V gene lookup returns CDR1 MNHNS and CDR2 SASEGT.

This chain joins TRBV6-8 and TRBJ2-3; a possible D gene is TRBD2 (5 bases). The V gene lost 4 bases and the J gene lost 0 bases, with 14 bases spanning the gap. There are 16 residues in the CDR3. CDR1 and CDR2 from the germline V gene are MNHGY and SAAAGT. CDR3 in amino acids: CASSSNPWTSTDTQYF. CDR3 in DNA: TGTGCCAGCAGTTCTAATCCGTGGACTAGCACAGATACGCAGTATTTT.

This clone has just a few counts. This chain's CDR3 is CATQVGGRNTIYF. CDR3 coding DNA: TGTGCCACCCAGGTGGGTGGAAGAAACACCATATATTTT. The V and J genes are TRBV6-1 and TRBJ1-3, with unresolved D. V was pared by 10 bases and J by 5 bases, with 15 bases between. Germline CDR1 and CDR2: MNHNS and SASEGT. There are 13 residues in the CDR3.

V is TRBV5-6 and J is TRBJ2-1, with TRBD2 matching over 7 bases. The CDR3 spans 15 residues. The J segment lost 8 bases and the V segment lost 2 bases, leaving 10 bases of the junction unmatched. From germline, CDR1 is SGHDT and CDR2 YYEEEE. The CDR3 here is CASSFRARAGDEQFF. The CDR3 DNA is TGTGCCAGCAGCTTTCGTGCCCGGGCGGGGGATGAGCAGTTCTTC.

The rearrangement uses TRBV7-9 and TRBJ2-7; D tentatively fits TRBD1 or TRBD2 (5 bases each). From germline, CDR1 is SEHNR and CDR2 FQNEAQ (reference sequence). Trimming pared 3 bases from V and 4 bases from J, leaving 10 bases between. CDR3 length: 13 residues. CDR3 residues: CASSLGTAYEQYF. CDR3 coding DNA: TGTGCCAGCAGCTTGGGGACGGCGTACGAGCAGTACTTC. The variable domain in full, with the rest retrieved from reference TRBV7-9 and TRBJ2-7, is DTGVSQNPRHKITKRGQNVTFRCDPISEHNRLYWYRQTLGQGPEFLTYFQNEAQLEKSRLLSDRFSAERPKGSFSTLEIQRTEQGDSAMYLCASSLGTAYEQYFGPGTRLTVT.

This chain connects TRBV2 to TRBJ2-7; D unresolved. Trimming removed 7 bases at V and 6 bases at J, with 4 bases between. The CDR3 sequence is 9 residues long. CDR1 is SNHLY, CDR2 FYNNEI, per germline. The DNA of the CDR3 is TGTGCCAGCATCTCCGAGCAGTACTTC. Encoded protein: CASISEQYF.

The chain recombines TRBV14 with TRBJ2-3, with unresolved D. The CDR3 totals 12 residues. The V end was cut by 3 bases, the J end by 2 bases, with 3 bases between. Looked up from germline, CDR1 is SGHDN and CDR2 is FVKESK. Written as DNA, the CDR3 is TGTGCCAGCAGCCAGGTCACAGATACGCAGTATTTT. This sequence encodes CASSQVTDTQYF.

A single count supports this clone. The genes are TRBV29-1 and TRBJ1-2; D unclear. Germline assignment: CDR1 SQVTM and CDR2 ANQGSEA. The CDR3 length is 16 residues. Trimming shortened V by 8 bases and J by 0 bases, and 22 bases separated the two germline ends. CDR3 sequence reads: CSPSPPRFRANYGYTF. The CDR3 DNA reads as TGCAGCCCCTCTCCACCTCGATTTCGAGCTAACTATGGCTACACCTTC.

In nucleotides, the CDR3 is TGTGCCAGCAGTCATCGGGACGGAGAATCCTACGAGCAGTACTTC. It codes for CASSHRDGESYEQYF. The chain carries TRBV5-5 and TRBJ2-7; TRBD1 or TRBD2 may be the D gene (5 bases each). V dropped 5 bases and J dropped 1 base, with 16 bases sitting between them. This CDR3 region has 15 residues. Per the germline V gene, CDR1 is SGHKS and CDR2 is YYEKEE (reference sequence).

The chain couples TRBV30 to TRBJ2-3, with D uncertain. The germline V and J ends were trimmed by 0 bases and 3 bases, with 1 base remaining between them. The length of the CDR3 is 11 residues. Per the germline V gene, CDR1 is GTSNPN and CDR2 is SVGIG (reference sequence). The CDR3 coding sequence is TGTGCCTGGAGTGTAACAGATACGCAGTATTTT. This codes for CAWSVTDTQYF.

V usage is TRBV30 and J usage is TRBJ2-5; possibly TRBD2 for D (6 bases). Per the germline V gene, CDR1 is GTSNPN and CDR2 is SVGIG (reference sequence). CDR3 length: 13 residues. V gave up 5 bases and J gave up 2 bases, with 12 bases separating them. The CDR3 spells CAWGGGWQETQYF. In nucleotides, the CDR3 is TGTGCCTGGGGGGGAGGTTGGCAAGAGACCCAGTACTTC.

The chain is built from TRBV7-2 and TRBJ2-5; 9 bases are a match to TRBD2. The J call may not be correct, given that the DNA end is closer to TRBJ2-7. The CDR3 has 15 amino acids. Germline loops: CDR1 SGHTA, CDR2 FQGNSA. This CDR3 is CASSRAGGRAYEQYF. For the CDR3, the DNA is TGTGCCAGCAGTCGAGCGGGAGGCCGGGCCTACGAGCAGTACTTC.

The rearrangement joins TRBV7-6 to TRBJ1-2; TRBD1 matches 12 bases. Germline values: CDR1 SGHVS, CDR2 FNYEAQ. CDR3 length: 16 residues. The trim removed 2 bases at V and 7 bases at J, leaving 8 bases unmatched. CDR3: CASSLMRGQGASGYTF. CDR3 sequence (DNA): TGTGCCAGCAGCTTAATGAGGGGACAGGGGGCTAGTGGCTACACCTTC. Drawing the rest from reference TRBV7-6 and TRBJ1-2, the complete variable domain is GAGVSQSPRYKVTKRGQDVALRCDPISGHVSLYWYRQALGQGPEFLTYFNYEAQQDKSGLPNDRFSAERPEGSISTLTIQRTEQRDSAMYRCASSLMRGQGASGYTFGSGTRLTVV.